The entry that follows covers one T cell receptor beta chain sequence. No antigen is known for it. Use of 60 Vbeta and 13 Jbeta primers characterized the PCR. Using immunoSEQ multiplex PCR, the repertoire was profiled, and TCRdb retains in-frame clones only, with some absent. The profile covers roughly 150,000 clones, with 65% to 80% appearing a single time and roughly an eighth taken by the ten largest. These donors, healthy bone marrow donors, were studied. These data come from a study of cytomegalovirus exposure and HLA in healthy donors. Germline values: CDR1 MGHRA, CDR2 YSYEKL. V lost 3 bases, J lost 0 bases, and 7 bases lay in between. The CDR3 sequence is 14 residues long. Overall study findings and caveats: Later findings reportedly placed an Asian-associated ancestry cluster below the roughly 700-donor mean for N-insertions.

The chain links TRBV4-1 to TRBJ2-3, with no clear D. Input material: PBMCs. The clonotype comes from a man aged 35 to 55 in good health and CMV-seropositive. The CDR3 loop reads CASSQLTSTDTQYF. The CDR3 DNA reads as TGCGCCAGCAGCCAGTTGACTAGCACAGATACGCAGTATTTT.